This TCR beta chain came from a study of blood T cell repertoires in COVID-19. Looking at the study overall: The samples span acute and convalescent COVID-19 from the United States, Italy and Spain. Nucleic acid was either cDNA or gDNA, and it came from T cells, B-cell-depleted T cells, or PBMCs.

As originally analysed: Scientists estimated how many nucleated cells there were by amplifying reference gene primers. Libraries were prepared by immunoSEQ multiplex PCR; TCRdb keeps only in-frame clonotypes and omits some of them. V and J calls and clone size are those listed in that table; D and trimming were worked out from the DNA. Found here are tens of thousands of clones, around nine tenths of them singletons; the top ten hold about 25%. The germline V gene has CDR1 MNHEY and CDR2 SMNVEV (reference sequence). The length of the CDR3 is 12 residues. V was clipped by 4 bases and J by 5 bases, with 6 bases between them.

Sequencing was performed on peripheral blood. The J gene is TRBJ2-1, the V gene TRBV27; no clear D. The TCR originated in a woman older than 75 with active or convalescent COVID-19. The CDR3 coding sequence is TGTGCCAGCAGTTCCGGTCACAATGAGCAGTTCTTC. Amino acids: CASSSGHNEQFF.